This TCR beta chain was sequenced in a study of T cell responses to AZD1222 COVID-19 vaccine. The study, taken as a whole, reports: Recipients of two AZD1222 doses showed rising Spike-specific TCR breadth and depth. White British ancestry dominated among donors, who included more females, and clonal diversity was possibly underestimated. Sampling that yielded the repertoires occurred only after the peak T cell response.

The repertoire was sequenced with immunoSEQ multiplex PCR; TCRdb's copy has only in-frame clones and lacks some. The sample table includes over 120,000 clones. Germline V CDR1 and CDR2: MNHNY, SVGAGI (reference sequence). J gave up 7 bases and V 2 bases, and 7 bases lay outside the gene matches. CDR3 length: 16 residues. Concerning this clone itself: The antigen remains undetermined.

This TCR came from an adult in good health. Material: peripheral blood. The rearrangement joins TRBV6-6 to TRBJ2-4, with 11 bases matching TRBD1. Written as DNA, the CDR3 is TGTGCCAGCAGTTACGACCGGGGACAGGGGGTGAACATTCAGTACTTC. Protein: CASSYDRGQGVNIQYF.